A selection of T cell receptor beta chains follows, all from one sample in a study of blood T cell repertoires in COVID-19. The assay was immunoSEQ multiplex PCR, and TCRdb's table has in-frame clones only and misses some. The sample lists some 120,000 clones, 82% occurring once. The material sequenced was peripheral blood. All receptors come from a man aged 70 or older with acute or convalescent COVID-19. The CDR3 runs from the conserved cysteine through the conserved F or W. D genes are given only for firm matches. Expanded clones get a size class; other rows say once, few or many, or leave the size out.

J,D,V,size,CDR3,DNA
TRBJ1-1,TRBD1,TRBV10-1,-,CASSEPPAEGAVRDTEAFF,TGCGCCAGCAGTGAACCTCCAGCCGAGGGGGCTGTGAGGGACACTGAAGCTTTCTTT
TRBJ1-5,-,TRBV5-8,-,CASSPGPGFRSQHF,TGTGCCAGCAGCCCAGGACCGGGGTTCCGGTCCCAGCATTTT
TRBJ1-2,TRBD1,TRBV2,-,CASSEGSGQTYGYTF,TGTGCCAGCAGTGAAGGATCGGGACAGACTTATGGCTACACCTTC
TRBJ2-1,-,TRBV9,-,CASSVSWDTRYNEQFF,TGTGCCAGCAGCGTATCGTGGGACACCCGTTACAATGAGCAGTTCTTC
TRBJ2-4,-,TRBV28,-,CASSLPGNIQYF,TGTGCCAGCAGTTTACCGGGAAACATTCAGTACTTC
TRBJ2-2,TRBD2,TRBV20-1,-,CSASSSGSITGELFF,TGCAGTGCTAGTTCTAGCGGGAGCATCACCGGGGAGCTGTTTTTT
TRBJ1-4,TRBD1,TRBV3-1/TRBV3-2,-,CASSLRQGWNEKLFF,TGTGCCAGCAGCCTCCGACAGGGGTGGAATGAAAAACTGTTTTTT
TRBJ2-2,-,TRBV10-3,few,CAITGYGGELFF,TGTGCCATTACAGGTTACGGCGGGGAGCTGTTTTTT
TRBJ1-5,TRBD1,TRBV6-1,-,CASTPGQVQPQHF,TGTGCCAGCACCCCGGGACAGGTCCAGCCCCAGCATTTT
TRBJ2-7,-,TRBV5-1,-,CASSGVGDGRSYEQYF,TGCGCCAGCAGCGGAGTGGGTGATGGCCGGTCCTACGAGCAGTACTTC
TRBJ1-4,TRBD1,TRBV28,-,CASSFPTGTSEKLFF,TGTGCCAGCAGTTTCCCGACAGGGACAAGCGAAAAACTGTTTTTT
TRBJ2-3,-,TRBV5-1,-,CASSFLYTQYF,TGCGCCAGCAGCTTCCTTTATACGCAGTATTTT
TRBJ1-2,-,TRBV5-1,-,CASSLDSYYGYTF,TGCGCCAGCAGCCTAGACTCTTACTATGGCTACACCTTC
TRBJ1-1,-,TRBV7-9,-,CASSLGGPRRTEAFF,TGTGCCAGCAGCTTGGGGGGACCCCGGCGCACTGAAGCTTTCTTT
TRBJ2-2,TRBD1,TRBV10-3,-,CAIRQGADANTGELFF,TGTGCCATCAGACAGGGGGCTGACGCGAACACCGGGGAGCTGTTTTTT
TRBJ1-6,TRBD1,TRBV27,-,CASSLDREYRSYNSPLHF,TGTGCCAGCAGTTTGGACAGGGAATATAGGTCCTATAATTCACCCCTCCACTTT
TRBJ2-2,-,TRBV6-1,-,CASSEVGELFF,TGTGCCAGCAGTGAAGTAGGGGAGCTGTTTTTT